Below, 12 T cell receptor beta chains from the same sample are listed, as sequenced in a study of T cell responses to AZD1222 COVID-19 vaccine. The repertoire was sequenced with immunoSEQ multiplex PCR; TCRdb's copy has only in-frame clones and lacks some. The profile shows fewer than 150,000 clones, nearly 90% of them singletons. This specimen was peripheral blood, taken 28 days after the second AZD1222 dose. The receptors stem from an adult who received the AZD1222 COVID-19 vaccine.

Written as DNA, the CDR3 is TGTGCCACCAGCACGGACGAGGGTTTGAACCTAAAACTGTTTTTT. Protein product: CATSTDEGLNLKLFF. The J gene is TRBJ1-4, the V gene TRBV15; D is undetermined. Per the germline V gene, CDR1 is LNHNV and CDR2 is YYDKDF (reference sequence). The V and J ends lost 4 bases and 10 bases respectively, with 19 bases between them. The length of the CDR3 is 15 residues.

V usage is TRBV27 and J usage is TRBJ1-5; D unresolved. The length of the CDR3 is 13 residues. V was trimmed by 7 bases and J by 0 bases, leaving 7 bases between them. Germline lookup yields CDR1 MNHEY and CDR2 SMNVEV (reference sequence). Here the CDR3 DNA reads TGTGCCAGCACCTCCGGTAGCAATCAGCCCCAGCATTTT. It is translated as CASTSGSNQPQHF.

In nucleotides, the CDR3 is TGTGCCAGCAGCTCGGGACAGGGGGTTCCGGCTTTCTTT. Translating it yields CASSSGQGVPAFF. The V gene is TRBV11-3, the J gene TRBJ1-1; 11 nucleotides line up with TRBD1. V lost 4 bases and J lost 11; bases outside the gene matches: 6. CDR3 length: 13 residues. Germline loops: CDR1 SGHNT, CDR2 YENEEA.

The chain couples TRBV3-1 (or the pseudogene TRBV3-2) to TRBJ1-6; TRBD1 matches 7 bases. Trimming took 4 bases from V and 6 from J; bases not matched to a gene: 9. This CDR3 has 16 amino acids. CDR1 is LGHDT and CDR2 is YNNKEL in the germline V gene (reference sequence). As DNA, the CDR3 is TGTGCCAGCAGCCGACGGGGACAGAGCCTTAATTCACCCCTCCACTTT. Translated: CASSRRGQSLNSPLHF.

The chain links TRBV6-5 to TRBJ1-2, with 10 bases matching TRBD1. Looked up from germline, CDR1 is MNHEY and CDR2 is SVGAGI. Trimming took 6 bases from V and 4 from J; bases not matched to a gene: 2. The CDR3 extends over 13 amino acids. The CDR3 DNA reads TGTGCCAGCAGGACAGGGGGCGGCTATGGCTACACCTTC. This encodes CASRTGGGYGYTF.

In this sample, this clone turned up once. The chain recombines TRBV28 with TRBJ1-1; TRBD1 matches at 7 bases. Germline V CDR1 and CDR2: MDHEN, SYDVKM. This CDR3 comprises 12 residues. V was clipped by 6 bases and J by 5 bases; unmatched bases: 3. The CDR3 DNA reads as TGTGCCAGCAGACCGACAGGGACTGAAGCTTTCTTT. Protein sequence: CASRPTGTEAFF.

This chain links TRBV2 with TRBJ1-1, with D maybe TRBD1 (6 bases). Germline values: CDR1 SNHLY, CDR2 FYNNEI. With 7 bases removed from V and 1 base from J, the gap between germline ends came to 16 bases. The CDR3 is 15 amino acids. The CDR3 coding sequence is TGTGCCAGCACCGCGGCCAGGGGTCAGAACACTGAAGCTTTCTTT. Translation gives CASTAARGQNTEAFF.

This clone was detected only once. V usage is TRBV4-1 and J usage is TRBJ1-4; no firm D call. Germline CDR1 is MGHRA and CDR2 is YSYEKL. This CDR3 is built from 15 residues. The germline V and J ends were trimmed by 3 bases and 4 bases, with 12 bases remaining between them. CDR3 sequence reads: CASSQDWANNEKLFF. CDR3 DNA sequence: TGCGCCAGCAGCCAGGACTGGGCAAATAATGAAAAACTGTTTTTT.

A remark on this clone: Other DNA sequences from this sample encode an identical CDR3 as well. The rearrangement joins TRBV18 to TRBJ2-7; D remains ambiguous. With 4 bases removed from V and 2 bases from J, the gap between germline ends came to 9 bases. Per germline, CDR1 KGHSH and CDR2 LQKENI. This CDR3 spans 13 amino acids. Here the CDR3 DNA reads TGTGCCAGCTCACTCGACGGAACCTACGAGCAGTACTTC. It specifies CASSLDGTYEQYF.

V is TRBV19 and J is TRBJ2-7, with a tentative D call TRBD1 (6 bases). CDR3 length: 17 amino acids. Per germline, CDR1 LNHDA and CDR2 SQIVND (reference sequence). V lost 3 bases and J lost 2, with 20 bases in between. The CDR3 loop reads CASSMPHGQLTPYEQYF. The CDR3 DNA reads TGTGCCAGTAGTATGCCCCACGGACAGCTTACCCCCTACGAGCAGTACTTC.

The rearrangement uses TRBV12-5 and TRBJ2-5, with 9 bases fitting TRBD1. V lost 1 base and J lost 3; bases outside the gene matches: 6. Germline CDR1 reads LGHNT; CDR2 reads FRNRAP. The CDR3 length is 16 residues. The CDR3 sequence: CASGLGNRGQEETQYF. The DNA for the CDR3 is TGTGCTAGTGGTTTGGGCAACAGGGGGCAAGAAGAGACCCAGTACTTC.

The chain employs TRBV19 and TRBJ1-2, with 7 bases identical to TRBD1. The trim removed 5 bases at V and 6 bases at J, leaving 9 bases unmatched. The germline gives CDR1 LNHDA, CDR2 SQIVND (reference sequence). This CDR3 comprises 14 residues. The chain's CDR3 is CASSATGRYHGYTF. DNA of the CDR3: TGTGCCAGTAGTGCGACAGGGAGGTATCATGGCTACACCTTC.